This T cell receptor (beta chain) was identified during a study of blood T cell repertoires in COVID-19 (TCRdb year 2020). Broadly, across the study: Samples from collaborators originated in the United States, Italy and Spain and spanned both the acute and convalescent phases of COVID-19. The material from the prospective study consisted of cDNA or gDNA derived from T cells, B-cell-depleted T cells, or PBMCs. Deeply sampled blood TCRbeta repertoires from subjects exposed to, actively infected with, or recovered from COVID-19 were included in the dataset. A freely available public database, intended as a resource for researchers studying the immune response to SARS-CoV-2, is where the repertoires were released. The samples were drawn from the first 160 participants of the ongoing ImmuneRACE study and from over a thousand subjects provided by 6 global collaborators. Nearly every sample came with metadata listing a de-identified subject ID, COVID-19 status, age in years and sex. Where HLA class I and class II types were available, the types were taken from metadata supplied by the sample provider, not from assay-based typing. The study at large found these results: The amount of clinical and demographic metadata varied by source and participant and was provided uncurated.

The CDR3 spans 17 residues, from the cysteine through the phenylalanine. Only the CDR3 region is kept as DNA, spanning 51 bases read in frame from base 1. V is shortened by 1 base, J by 2 bases, and the region joining them spans 16 bases. TCRbeta CDR3 regions were amplified from genomic DNA using the immunoSEQ Assay, a bias-controlled multiplex PCR. Turning to the authors' computational methods: The number of nucleated cells in each sample was estimated from the amplification of reference gene primers within the assay. Sequence reads were collapsed and filtered to measure the absolute abundance of every unique TCRbeta CDR3 rearrangement. Productive Simpson clonality was computed per sample as the square root of Simpson's diversity index over productive rearrangements. Held by TCRdb, this immuneACCESS table contains in-frame sequences only and omits some clones. Under half of the omission traces to an unresolved V gene where checked; the cause of the rest is unknown. The V and J calls and the clone size are those of that table, but D and trimming were determined from the DNA. This sample lists about 240,000 clones; approximately 82% were detected once. Of the sample, around 2% is held by the ten largest clones.

As regards this clone: No antigen is known for it. No base-level quality is on record; no much larger clone is a single base apart.

Samples from volunteer blood donors who had recovered from COVID-19 were contributed by a second Seattle source. Each collaborating institution followed its own protocols to collect whole blood in K2EDTA tubes. For TCRbeta analysis, collaborators shipped samples in one of three forms: frozen whole blood, isolated PBMCs, or DNA extracted from either of those sample types. This chain is built from TRBV23-1 and TRBJ2-3; a tentative D call is TRBD2 (7 bases match). TRBV23-1 is known as an ORF, though its function is uncertain. The source is a young man who had recovered from COVID-19. Sequencing input: peripheral blood. The CDR3 loop reads CASSQLDQGRDTDTQYF. The bases read TGCGCCAGCAGTCAATTGGATCAGGGGAGGGACACAGATACGCAGTATTTT.